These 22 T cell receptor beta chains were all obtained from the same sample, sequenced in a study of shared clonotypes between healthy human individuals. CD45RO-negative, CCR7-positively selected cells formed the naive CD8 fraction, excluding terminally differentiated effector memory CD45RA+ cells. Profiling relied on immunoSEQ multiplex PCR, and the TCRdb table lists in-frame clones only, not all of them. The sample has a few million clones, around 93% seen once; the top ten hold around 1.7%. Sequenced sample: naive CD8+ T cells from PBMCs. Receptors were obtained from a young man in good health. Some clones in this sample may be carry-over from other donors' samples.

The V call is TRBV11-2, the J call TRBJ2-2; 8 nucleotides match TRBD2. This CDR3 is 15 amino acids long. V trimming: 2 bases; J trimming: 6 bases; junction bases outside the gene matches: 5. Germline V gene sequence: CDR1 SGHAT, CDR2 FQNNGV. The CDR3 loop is CASSLYRGGAGELFF. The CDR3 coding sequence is TGTGCCAGCAGCTTATATCGGGGGGGCGCCGGGGAGCTGTTTTTT.

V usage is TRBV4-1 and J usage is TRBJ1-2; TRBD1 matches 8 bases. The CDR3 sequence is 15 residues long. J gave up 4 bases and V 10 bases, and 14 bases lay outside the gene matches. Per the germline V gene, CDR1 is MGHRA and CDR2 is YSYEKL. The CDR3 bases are TGCGCCACCCAATTCTTCAGGGGGCCAGGCTATGGCTACACCTTC. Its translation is CATQFFRGPGYGYTF.

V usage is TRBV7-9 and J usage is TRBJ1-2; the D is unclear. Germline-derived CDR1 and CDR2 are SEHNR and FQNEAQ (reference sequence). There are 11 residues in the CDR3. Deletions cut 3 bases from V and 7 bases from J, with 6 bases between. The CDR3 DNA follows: TGTGCCAGCAGCTTGAGAGGTGGCTACACCTTC. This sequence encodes CASSLRGGYTF.

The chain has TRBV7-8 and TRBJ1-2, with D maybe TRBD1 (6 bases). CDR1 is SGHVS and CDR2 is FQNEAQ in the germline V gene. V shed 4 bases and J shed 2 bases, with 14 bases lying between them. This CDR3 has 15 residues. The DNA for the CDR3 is TGTGCCAGCAGCTGGGGTCGGGGGACAAACTATGGCTACACCTTC. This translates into CASSWGRGTNYGYTF. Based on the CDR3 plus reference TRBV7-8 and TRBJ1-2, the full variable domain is GAGVSQSPRYKVAKRGQDVALRCDPISGHVSLFWYQQALGQGPEFLTYFQNEAQLDKSGLPSDRFFAERPEGSVSTLKIQRTQQEDSAVYLCASSWGRGTNYGYTFGSGTRLTVV.

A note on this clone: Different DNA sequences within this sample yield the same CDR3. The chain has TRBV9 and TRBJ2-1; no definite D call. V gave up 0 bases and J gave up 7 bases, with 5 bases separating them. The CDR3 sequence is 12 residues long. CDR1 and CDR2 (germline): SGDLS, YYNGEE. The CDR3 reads CASSVDSNEQFF. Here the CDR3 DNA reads TGTGCCAGCAGCGTAGATTCGAATGAGCAGTTCTTC.

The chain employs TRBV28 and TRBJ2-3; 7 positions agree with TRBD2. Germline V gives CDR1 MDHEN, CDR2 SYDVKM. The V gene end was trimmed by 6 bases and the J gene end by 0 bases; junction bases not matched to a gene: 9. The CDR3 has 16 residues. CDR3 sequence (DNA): TGTGCCAGCAGGCCACCTCTAGCGGAAAGCACAGATACGCAGTATTTT. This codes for CASRPPLAESTDTQYF.

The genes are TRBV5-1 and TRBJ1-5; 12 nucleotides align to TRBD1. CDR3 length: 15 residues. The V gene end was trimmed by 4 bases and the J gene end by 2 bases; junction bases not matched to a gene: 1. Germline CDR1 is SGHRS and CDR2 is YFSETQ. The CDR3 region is CASSGTGGGNQPQHF. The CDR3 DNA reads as TGCGCCAGCAGCGGGACAGGGGGCGGCAATCAGCCCCAGCATTTT.

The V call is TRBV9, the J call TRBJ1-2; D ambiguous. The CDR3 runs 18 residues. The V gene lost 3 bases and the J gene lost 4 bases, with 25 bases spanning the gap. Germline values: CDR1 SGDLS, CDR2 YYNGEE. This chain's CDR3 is CASSANTDPHGGIYGYTF. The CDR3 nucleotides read TGTGCCAGCAGCGCCAACACCGATCCTCATGGAGGGATCTATGGCTACACCTTC.

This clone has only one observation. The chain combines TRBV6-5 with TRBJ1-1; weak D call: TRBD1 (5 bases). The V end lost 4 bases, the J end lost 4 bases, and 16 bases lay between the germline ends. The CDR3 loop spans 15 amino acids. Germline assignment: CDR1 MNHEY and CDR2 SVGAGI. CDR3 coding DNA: TGTGCCAGCAGTTCTTTTGCCGGGGGAGGCACTGAAGCTTTCTTT. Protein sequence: CASSSFAGGGTEAFF.

The CDR3, as DNA: TGTGCCAGCAGCTTCCCTTCCCCCCTAGCGGGAGCCCCCTCTGGGGCCAACGTCCTGACTTTC. Encoded protein: CASSFPSPLAGAPSGANVLTF. This chain joins TRBV9 and TRBJ2-6, with TRBD2 matching over 10 bases. Germline assignment: CDR1 SGDLS and CDR2 YYNGEE. The CDR3 loop spans 21 amino acids. V lost 4 bases and J lost 0; bases outside the gene matches: 16.

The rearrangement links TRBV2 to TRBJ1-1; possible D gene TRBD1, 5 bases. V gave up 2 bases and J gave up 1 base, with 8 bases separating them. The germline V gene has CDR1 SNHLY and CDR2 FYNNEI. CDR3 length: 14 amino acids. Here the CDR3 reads CASSEPGANTEAFF. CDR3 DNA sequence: TGTGCCAGCAGTGAACCCGGGGCGAACACTGAAGCTTTCTTT.

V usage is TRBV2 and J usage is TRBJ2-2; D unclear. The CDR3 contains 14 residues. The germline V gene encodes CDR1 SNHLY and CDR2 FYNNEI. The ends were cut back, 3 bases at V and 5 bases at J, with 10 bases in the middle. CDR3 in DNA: TGTGCCAGCAGTGATCTCAAGAAAACCGGGGAGCTGTTTTTT. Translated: CASSDLKKTGELFF.

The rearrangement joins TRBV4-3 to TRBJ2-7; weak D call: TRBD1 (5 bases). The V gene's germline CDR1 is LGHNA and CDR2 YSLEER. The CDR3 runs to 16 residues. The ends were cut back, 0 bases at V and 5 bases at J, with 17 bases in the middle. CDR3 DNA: TGCGCCAGCAGCCAAGATTCCCGTCGCAGGGTGAACGAGCAGTACTTC. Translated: CASSQDSRRRVNEQYF.

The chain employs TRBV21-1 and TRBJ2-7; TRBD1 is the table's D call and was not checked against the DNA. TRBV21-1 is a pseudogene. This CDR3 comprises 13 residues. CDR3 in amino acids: CASSNRDSGEQYF. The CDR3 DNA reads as TGTGCCAGCAGCAACAGGGACAGTGGCGAGCAGTACTTC.

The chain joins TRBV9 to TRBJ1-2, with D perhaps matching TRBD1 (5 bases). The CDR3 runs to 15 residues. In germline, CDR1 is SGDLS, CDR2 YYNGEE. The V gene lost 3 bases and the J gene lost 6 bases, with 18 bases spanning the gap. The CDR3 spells CASSGHPGSRDGYTF. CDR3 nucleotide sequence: TGTGCCAGCAGCGGACACCCGGGGAGCAGGGATGGCTACACCTTC.

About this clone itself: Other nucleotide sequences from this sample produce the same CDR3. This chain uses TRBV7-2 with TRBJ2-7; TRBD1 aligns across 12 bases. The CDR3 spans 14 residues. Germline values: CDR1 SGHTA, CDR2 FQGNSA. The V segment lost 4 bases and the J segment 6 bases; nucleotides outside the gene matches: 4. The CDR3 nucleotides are TGTGCCAGCAGCTCCCGGGACAGGGGGCTCGAGCAGTACTTC. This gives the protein CASSSRDRGLEQYF.

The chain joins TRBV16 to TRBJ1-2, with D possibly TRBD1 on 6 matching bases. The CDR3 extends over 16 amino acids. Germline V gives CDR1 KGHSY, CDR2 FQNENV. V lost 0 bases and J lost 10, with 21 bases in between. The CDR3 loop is CASSQSGVPGHVDYTF. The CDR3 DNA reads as TGTGCCAGCAGCCAATCGGGGGTACCGGGACATGTGGACTACACCTTC.

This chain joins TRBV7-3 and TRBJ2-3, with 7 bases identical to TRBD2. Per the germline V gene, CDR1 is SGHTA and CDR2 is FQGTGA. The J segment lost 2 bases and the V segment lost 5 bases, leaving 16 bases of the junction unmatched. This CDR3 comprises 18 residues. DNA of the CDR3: TGTGCCAGCAGCCCCAAACCCCTCGGACTAGAAGCCACAGATACGCAGTATTTT. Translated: CASSPKPLGLEATDTQYF.

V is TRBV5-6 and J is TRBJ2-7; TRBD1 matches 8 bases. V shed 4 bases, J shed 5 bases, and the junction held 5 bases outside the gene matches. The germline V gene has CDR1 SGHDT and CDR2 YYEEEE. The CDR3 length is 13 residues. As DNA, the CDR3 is TGTGCCAGCAGCAGAGACAGGGGCGACGAGCAGTACTTC. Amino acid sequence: CASSRDRGDEQYF.

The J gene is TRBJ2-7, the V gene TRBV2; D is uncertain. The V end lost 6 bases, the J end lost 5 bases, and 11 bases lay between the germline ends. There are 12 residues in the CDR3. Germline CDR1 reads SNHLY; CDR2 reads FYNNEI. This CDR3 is CASRSVRDEQYF. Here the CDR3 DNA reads TGTGCCAGCAGATCGGTCCGGGACGAGCAGTACTTC.

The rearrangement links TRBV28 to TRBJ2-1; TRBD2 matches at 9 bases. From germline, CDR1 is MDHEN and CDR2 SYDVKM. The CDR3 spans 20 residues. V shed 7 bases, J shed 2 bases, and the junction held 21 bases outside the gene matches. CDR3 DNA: TGTGCCAGCAAGGTGACTAGCGGACACGACGAAAACCATCCCTACAATGAGCAGTTCTTC. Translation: CASKVTSGHDENHPYNEQFF.

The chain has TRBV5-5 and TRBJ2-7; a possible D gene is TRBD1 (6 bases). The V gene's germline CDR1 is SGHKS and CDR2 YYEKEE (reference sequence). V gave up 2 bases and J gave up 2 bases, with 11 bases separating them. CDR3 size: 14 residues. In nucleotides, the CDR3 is TGTGCCAGCAGCTTCGGGACATCCGCCTACGAGCAGTACTTC. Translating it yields CASSFGTSAYEQYF.